This TCR beta chain was recovered during a study of monozygotic twins with inflammatory bowel disease. This clonotype is deemed medium-sized by its frequency. No DNA is given; TCRdb re-called the 5' RACE reads and lists each CDR3 protein once. This table holds about 330,000 distinct CDR3 sequences. The specimen was blood. This TCR was sampled from a human donor with ulcerative colitis or Crohn's disease, or a healthy co-twin of an affected twin (not recorded which).

CDR3 amino acids: CSVRKESGRNNEQFF. The chain has TRBV29-1 and TRBJ2-1; TCRdb gives TRBD1 as the D gene, but with no DNA this cannot be confirmed. The germline V gene has CDR1 SQVTM and CDR2 ANQGSEA. The CDR3 covers 15 residues.